These T cell receptor beta chains were read from a single sample in a study of shared clonotypes between healthy human individuals. Libraries were prepared by immunoSEQ multiplex PCR; TCRdb keeps only in-frame clonotypes and omits some of them. The sample holds more than 2 million clones; around 95% are singletons and the top ten take approximately 0.13%. The sequenced material came from naive CD4+ T cells sorted from blood. The source of these receptors is a man between 18 and 35 years old in good health. The CDR3 runs from the conserved cysteine through the conserved F or W. Fields, in order: clone size, V gene, J gene, D gene, CDR3 DNA, CDR3 protein. The D gene is left open where the match is weak. Clone size is given for some rows only: seen once, a few or many times, or a class if the clone is expanded.

clone size: .; V gene: TRBV2; J gene: TRBJ2-7; D gene: TRBD1; CDR3 DNA: TGTGCCAGCAGTGCCCCCAGGGGGCTAGACGAGCAGTACTTC; CDR3 protein: CASSAPRGLDEQYF
clone size: .; V gene: TRBV19; J gene: TRBJ1-1; D gene: .; CDR3 DNA: TGTGCCAGTAGTATCCTCCTGGGATCCGCTGAAGCTTTCTTT; CDR3 protein: CASSILLGSAEAFF
clone size: .; V gene: TRBV6-5; J gene: TRBJ1-2; D gene: .; CDR3 DNA: TGTGCCAGCAGTTACTCAGGGCAGGGGTCCTATGGCTACACCTTC; CDR3 protein: CASSYSGQGSYGYTF
clone size: .; V gene: TRBV6-6; J gene: TRBJ1-6; D gene: .; CDR3 DNA: TGTGCCAGCAGTGGATCAGAGAATTCACCCCTCCACTTT; CDR3 protein: CASSGSENSPLHF
clone size: .; V gene: TRBV6-1; J gene: TRBJ2-7; D gene: .; CDR3 DNA: TGTGCCAGCAGGGCGACGGTCACCTACGAGCAGTACTTC; CDR3 protein: CASRATVTYEQYF
clone size: .; V gene: TRBV5-4; J gene: TRBJ2-7; D gene: TRBD2; CDR3 DNA: TGTGCCAGCAGCCCCGGGACTAGCCTCCACGAGCAGTACTTC; CDR3 protein: CASSPGTSLHEQYF
clone size: .; V gene: TRBV7-2; J gene: TRBJ1-2; D gene: .; CDR3 DNA: TGTGCCAGCAGCGATCGCCAGGGGACCTGGGGCTACACCTTC; CDR3 protein: CASSDRQGTWGYTF
clone size: .; V gene: TRBV18; J gene: TRBJ1-2; D gene: .; CDR3 DNA: TGTGCCAGCTCACCCCCCTCGACAGCTAACTATGGCTACACCTTC; CDR3 protein: CASSPPSTANYGYTF
clone size: .; V gene: TRBV29-1; J gene: TRBJ1-2; D gene: .; CDR3 DNA: TGCAGCGTTGAAGGGACGGAGACTTATGGCTACACCTTC; CDR3 protein: CSVEGTETYGYTF
clone size: once; V gene: TRBV5-1; J gene: TRBJ2-5; D gene: .; CDR3 DNA: TGCGCCAGCAGCTCGGACCCTAGGGACCAAGAGACCCAGTACTTC; CDR3 protein: CASSSDPRDQETQYF
clone size: .; V gene: TRBV12-5; J gene: TRBJ2-3; D gene: TRBD2; CDR3 DNA: TGTGCTAGTGGTTTGGTTACTAGCGGGAGAATAGATACGCAGTATTTT; CDR3 protein: CASGLVTSGRIDTQYF
clone size: .; V gene: TRBV27; J gene: TRBJ2-7; D gene: .; CDR3 DNA: TGTGCCAGCAGTTTAGGGGGCCCCTCCTACGAGCAGTACTTC; CDR3 protein: CASSLGGPSYEQYF
clone size: .; V gene: TRBV27; J gene: TRBJ2-4; D gene: TRBD2; CDR3 DNA: TGTGCCAGCAGTTCTCTAGCGGGGGTAGCCAAAAACATTCAGTACTTC; CDR3 protein: CASSSLAGVAKNIQYF
clone size: .; V gene: TRBV4-3; J gene: TRBJ2-1; D gene: TRBD2; CDR3 DNA: TGCGCCAGCAGCCCCCCCGCTCTAGCGGGAGGAAGAACGTCCCATGAGCAGTTCTTC; CDR3 protein: CASSPPALAGGRTSHEQFF
clone size: .; V gene: TRBV7-9; J gene: TRBJ1-1; D gene: .; CDR3 DNA: TGTGCCAGCAGCTTATGGGGTGAGGGGCCAGAAGATACTTTCTTT; CDR3 protein: CASSLWGEGPEDTFF
clone size: .; V gene: TRBV19; J gene: TRBJ2-3; D gene: .; CDR3 DNA: TGTGCCAGTAGTATGTCCGTCGGAGGCACAGATACGCAGTATTTT; CDR3 protein: CASSMSVGGTDTQYF
clone size: once; V gene: TRBV10-3; J gene: TRBJ1-1; D gene: .; CDR3 DNA: TGTGCCATCAGTGAGTCCGGACGCCCCGAAGGCGCTTTCTTT; CDR3 protein: CAISESGRPEGAFF
clone size: .; V gene: TRBV18; J gene: TRBJ1-4; D gene: .; CDR3 DNA: TGTGCCAGCTCACCAAATACCGGACAGACGGGGGAAAAACTGTTTTTT; CDR3 protein: CASSPNTGQTGEKLFF
clone size: .; V gene: TRBV28; J gene: TRBJ1-5; D gene: .; CDR3 DNA: TGTGCCAGCAGGCCTCAGGGAGGGCATAGCAATCAGCCCCAGCATTTT; CDR3 protein: CASRPQGGHSNQPQHF
clone size: .; V gene: TRBV5-1; J gene: TRBJ1-2; D gene: TRBD1; CDR3 DNA: TGCGCCAGCAGCCAAGGGTTGACAGGGACCTATGGCTACACCTTC; CDR3 protein: CASSQGLTGTYGYTF
clone size: few; V gene: TRBV25-1; J gene: TRBJ1-2; D gene: .; CDR3 DNA: TGTGCCAGCAGTGATAATTTGAGGGCTGGGGGCTACACCTTC; CDR3 protein: CASSDNLRAGGYTF
clone size: .; V gene: TRBV7-2; J gene: TRBJ1-1; D gene: TRBD1; CDR3 DNA: TGTGCCAGCAGCTTATTGGGACAGGGCACTGAAGCTTTCTTT; CDR3 protein: CASSLLGQGTEAFF
clone size: .; V gene: TRBV7-6; J gene: TRBJ2-7; D gene: TRBD2; CDR3 DNA: TGTGCCAGCAGCTTAGAAGCGGGAGCCTCCTACGAGCAGTACTTC; CDR3 protein: CASSLEAGASYEQYF
clone size: .; V gene: TRBV5-1; J gene: TRBJ1-6; D gene: .; CDR3 DNA: TGCGCCAGCAGCTATGGACAGAATAATTCACCCCTCCACTTT; CDR3 protein: CASSYGQNNSPLHF
clone size: .; V gene: TRBV30; J gene: TRBJ1-4; D gene: .; CDR3 DNA: TGTGCCGGAGGAGGGCAGGGTTATGAAAAACTGTTTTTT; CDR3 protein: CAGGGQGYEKLFF
clone size: .; V gene: TRBV5-1; J gene: TRBJ2-2; D gene: .; CDR3 DNA: TGCGCCAGCAGCATTGACCGGGAGAACACCGGGGAGCTGTTTTTT; CDR3 protein: CASSIDRENTGELFF
clone size: .; V gene: TRBV5-1; J gene: TRBJ2-1; D gene: TRBD2; CDR3 DNA: TGCGCCAGCAGCCCATCAGCGGGAGGGACCCACAATGAGCAGTTCTTC; CDR3 protein: CASSPSAGGTHNEQFF
clone size: .; V gene: TRBV7-8; J gene: TRBJ1-5; D gene: .; CDR3 DNA: TGTGCCAGCAGCTTCGGTAAGGCTAGCAATCAGCCCCAGCATTTT; CDR3 protein: CASSFGKASNQPQHF
clone size: .; V gene: TRBV5-1; J gene: TRBJ2-5; D gene: .; CDR3 DNA: TGCGCCAGCAGCTTGGAAGGGGCCCGGGAGACCCAGTACTTC; CDR3 protein: CASSLEGARETQYF
clone size: .; V gene: TRBV9; J gene: TRBJ2-4; D gene: .; CDR3 DNA: TGTGCCAGCAGCGTAGGGCCCGAAAACATTCAGTACTTC; CDR3 protein: CASSVGPENIQYF
clone size: .; V gene: TRBV7-2; J gene: TRBJ2-2; D gene: .; CDR3 DNA: TGTGCCAGCAGCTTAGCCCCGCGCGCCACCGGGGAGCTGTTTTTT; CDR3 protein: CASSLAPRATGELFF
clone size: .; V gene: TRBV6-5; J gene: TRBJ1-1; D gene: .; CDR3 DNA: TGTGCCAGCAGTTCACAGGGATACACTGAAGCTTTCTTT; CDR3 protein: CASSSQGYTEAFF
clone size: .; V gene: TRBV10-3; J gene: TRBJ1-3; D gene: .; CDR3 DNA: TGTGCCATCGAGGATGGAAACACCATATATTTT; CDR3 protein: CAIEDGNTIYF
clone size: .; V gene: TRBV5-1; J gene: TRBJ2-3; D gene: .; CDR3 DNA: TGCGCCAGCAGCCTTCGGCCGACAGGCACAGATACGCAGTATTTT; CDR3 protein: CASSLRPTGTDTQYF